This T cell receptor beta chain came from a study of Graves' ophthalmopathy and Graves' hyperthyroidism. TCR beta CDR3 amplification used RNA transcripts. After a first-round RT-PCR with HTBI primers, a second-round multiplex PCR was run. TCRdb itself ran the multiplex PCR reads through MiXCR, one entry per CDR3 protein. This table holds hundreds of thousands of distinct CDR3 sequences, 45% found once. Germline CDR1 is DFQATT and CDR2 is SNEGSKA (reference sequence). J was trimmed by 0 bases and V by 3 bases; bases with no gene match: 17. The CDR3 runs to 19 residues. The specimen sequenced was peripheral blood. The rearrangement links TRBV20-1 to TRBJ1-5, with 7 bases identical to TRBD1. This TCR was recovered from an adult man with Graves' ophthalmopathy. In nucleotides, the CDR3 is TGCAGTGCTAGCAAAAGGCAGGGGGTTAGCGTGTATAGCAATCAGCCCCAGCATTTT. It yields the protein CSASKRQGVSVYSNQPQHF.